This T cell receptor beta chain was sequenced during a study of post-analysis software for immune sequencing data. Included in the TCR beta cDNA libraries were unique molecular identifiers. TCRdb called the PCR reads again in MiXCR, with one record for every CDR3 protein. This table has roughly 600,000 distinct CDR3 sequences, roughly 45% appearing once. General study results and limits: When compared against controls, multiple sclerosis patients showed significantly lower normalized Chao1 diversity. Patients used four to six TRBV segments, including TRBV5-6, TRBV5-1 and TRBV20-1, more often than controls.

This clonotype was detected a few times. Its antigen remains unidentified. There are 16 residues in the CDR3. Trimming took off 4 bases at V and 0 bases at J, with 13 bases between the two ends. The germline V gene has CDR1 SQVTM and CDR2 ANQGSEA. Sequences were obtained from blood. The chain combines TRBV29-1 with TRBJ2-6; the D is unclear. This sequence was found in a girl aged 10 to 17 with multiple sclerosis. CDR3 nucleotide sequence: TGCAGCGTTGGTCAGCTTACGATCTCTGGGGCCAACGTCCTGACTTTC. Translating gives CSVGQLTISGANVLTF.